One and the same sample provided the 23 T cell receptor beta chains below, sequenced in a study of T cell responses to AZD1222 COVID-19 vaccine (TCRdb year 2021). In light of the paper, this sample's time point label describes: baseline before first vaccination. The method was the immunoSEQ multiplex PCR assay. The immuneACCESS repertoire file appears here via TCRdb, limited to in-frame rearrangements. These files lack a portion of the clones; in checked studies, under half of the deficit traces to unresolved V genes, and the cause of the others is not known. For this sample there are about 120,000 clones; over 75% appear just once. 7% to 8% of the sample belongs to the ten largest clones. This sample comprised peripheral blood, obtained on day 0 of AZD1222 vaccination. Receptors were obtained from an adult in good health.

This rearrangement joins TRBV6-5 to TRBJ2-5, with TRBD1 matching over 7 bases. The germline V gene encodes CDR1 MNHEY and CDR2 SVGAGI. J gave up 4 bases and V 7 bases, and 6 bases lay outside the gene matches. The CDR3 extends over 13 amino acids. CDR3 sequence reads: CASTAGGGETQYF. The CDR3 DNA follows: TGTGCCAGCACGGCAGGGGGTGGAGAGACCCAGTACTTC.

This chain connects TRBV11-1 to TRBJ2-1; tentatively, D is TRBD2 (6 bases). Trimming took 4 bases from V and 0 from J, leaving 10 bases between them. The CDR3 covers 15 residues. In germline, CDR1 is SGHAT, CDR2 FQDESV (reference sequence). As DNA, the CDR3 is TGTGCCAGCAGCTCCGGGCGGGGCTCCTACAATGAGCAGTTCTTC. Protein: CASSSGRGSYNEQFF.

The V and J genes are TRBV4-3 and TRBJ1-6; tentative D call: TRBD1 (5 bases). The V and J ends lost 0 bases and 8 bases respectively, with 11 bases between them. Germline V gene lookup returns CDR1 LGHNA and CDR2 YSLEER. The CDR3 length is 15 residues. The CDR3 protein is CASSQDRGWDSPLHF. In DNA, the CDR3 is TGCGCCAGCAGCCAAGATCGGGGGTGGGATTCACCCCTCCACTTT.

The chain combines TRBV10-3 with TRBJ2-5, with 11 bases fitting TRBD2. The CDR3 is 17 residues long. J lost 5 bases, V lost 1 base, and 9 bases had no gene match. Germline V gives CDR1 ENHRY, CDR2 SYGVKD. The DNA for the CDR3 is TGTGCCATCAGTGAGTTCCCCACTACTAGCGGGAGCGAGACCCAGTACTTC. Protein sequence: CAISEFPTTSGSETQYF.

V usage is TRBV9 and J usage is TRBJ1-1; no reliable D call. Germline V gives CDR1 SGDLS, CDR2 YYNGEE. V was trimmed by 7 bases and J by 0 bases, leaving 4 bases between them. The CDR3 spans 11 residues. The CDR3 is CASDVNTEAFF. Written as DNA, the CDR3 is TGTGCCAGCGACGTGAACACTGAAGCTTTCTTT.

The chain joins TRBV27 to TRBJ2-1; D tentatively fits TRBD1 or TRBD2 (8 bases each). The CDR3 runs to 19 residues. The V end lost 2 bases, the J end lost 8 bases, and 28 bases lay between the germline ends. The V gene's germline CDR1 is MNHEY and CDR2 SMNVEV (reference sequence). CDR3 loop: CASSLGGTGLTSAWDEQFF. For the CDR3, the DNA is TGTGCCAGCAGTTTAGGAGGGACAGGACTGACTAGCGCCTGGGATGAGCAGTTCTTC.

In its sample, this clone was seen a few times. The CDR3 here is CASSLGEVYNSPLHF. As DNA, the CDR3 is TGTGCCAGCAGTTTAGGAGAAGTCTATAATTCACCCCTCCACTTT. The chain carries TRBV28 and TRBJ1-6, with unresolved D. This CDR3 has 15 amino acids. Between the trimmed V and J ends, which lost 2 bases and 3 bases, there was a span of 8 bases. Germline-derived CDR1 and CDR2 are MDHEN and SYDVKM. The full variable domain, its missing parts supplied by reference TRBV28 and TRBJ1-6, is DVKVTQSSRYLVKRTGEKVFLECVQDMDHENMFWYRQDPGLGLRLIYFSYDVKMKEKGDIPEGYSVSREKKERFSLILESASTNQTSMYLCASSLGEVYNSPLHFGNGTRLTVT.

The rearrangement uses TRBV28 and TRBJ1-3; 8 bases are a match to TRBD1. CDR1 and CDR2 from the germline V gene are MDHEN and SYDVKM. Trimming at V came to 2 bases and at J to 0 bases, leaving 6 bases not matched to a gene. The CDR3 is 17 amino acids. This CDR3 is CASSLAAGGPSGNTIYF. DNA for the CDR3: TGTGCCAGCAGTTTAGCGGCAGGGGGCCCCTCTGGAAACACCATATATTTT. The whole variable domain, remainder taken from reference TRBV28 and TRBJ1-3, is DVKVTQSSRYLVKRTGEKVFLECVQDMDHENMFWYRQDPGLGLRLIYFSYDVKMKEKGDIPEGYSVSREKKERFSLILESASTNQTSMYLCASSLAAGGPSGNTIYFGEGSWLTVV.

The chain is built from TRBV5-1 and TRBJ2-5, with 9 bases fitting TRBD2. V lost 0 bases, J lost 0 bases, and 3 bases stayed unmatched. This CDR3 is built from 16 residues. Germline CDR1 and CDR2: SGHRS and YFSETQ. The CDR3 DNA follows: TGCGCCAGCAGCTTGGCGGTAGCGGGGGACCAAGAGACCCAGTACTTC. Translation gives CASSLAVAGDQETQYF.

V and J are TRBV6-6 and TRBJ2-2; maybe TRBD1 (8 bases). Germline-derived CDR1 and CDR2 are MNHNY and SVGAGI (reference sequence). V was pared by 7 bases and J by 10 bases, with 13 bases between. The CDR3 loop spans 12 amino acids. Here the CDR3 DNA reads TGTGCCAGCAACAGGGGGGGTGTGGAGCTGTTTTTT. Amino acids: CASNRGGVELFF.

This chain connects TRBV4-2 to TRBJ2-2; D perhaps matches TRBD1 (7 bases). Germline V lookup: CDR1 LGHNA, CDR2 YNFKEQ. This CDR3 region has 16 residues. V lost 4 bases and J 3 bases, leaving 15 bases between the germline ends. CDR3 nucleotides: TGTGCCAGCAGCCCCTGGAGGGGGCAGGACACCGGGGAGCTGTTTTTT. Translating it yields CASSPWRGQDTGELFF.

The J gene is TRBJ2-6, the V gene TRBV7-9; no reliable D call. Trimming shortened V by 8 bases and J by 2 bases, and 10 bases separated the two germline ends. The germline V gene encodes CDR1 SEHNR and CDR2 FQNEAQ (reference sequence). CDR3 length: 14 residues. This chain's CDR3 is CASRDNAGANVLTF. The CDR3 DNA reads TGTGCCAGCCGCGACAACGCTGGGGCCAACGTCCTGACTTTC.

This sequence joins TRBV6-5 and TRBJ1-1; D perhaps matches TRBD1 (5 bases). V was shortened by 8 bases and J by 5 bases, with 18 bases between the two germline ends. CDR3 size: 14 residues. Germline assignment: CDR1 MNHEY and CDR2 SVGAGI. CDR3: CASGSLIGVTEAFF. The DNA of the CDR3 is TGTGCCAGCGGATCTCTAATAGGGGTGACTGAAGCTTTCTTT.

The V and J genes are TRBV5-1 and TRBJ2-2; D is perhaps TRBD1 or TRBD2 (5 bases each). The germline V gene encodes CDR1 SGHRS and CDR2 YFSETQ. CDR3 length: 13 residues. Trimming left V 4 bases short and J 6 bases short, with 10 bases between. The CDR3 nucleotides are TGCGCCAGCAGCCCGGGACCGGCCGGGGAGCTGTTTTTT. This encodes CASSPGPAGELFF.

The gene calls are TRBV27 and TRBJ1-2; D gene uncertain. CDR3 size: 13 residues. V gave up 1 base and J gave up 8 bases, with 11 bases separating them. From germline, CDR1 is MNHEY and CDR2 SMNVEV (reference sequence). The CDR3 region has the DNA TGTGCCAGCAGTTTATATCGGGGAGGCGGCTACACCTTC. Amino acids: CASSLYRGGGYTF.

This clone was observed a handful of times. The chain uses TRBV9 and TRBJ2-7, with 7 bases aligning to TRBD1. Germline CDR1 reads SGDLS; CDR2 reads YYNGEE. The CDR3 consists of 15 residues. The V and J ends lost 1 base and 2 bases, in that order; junction bases with no gene match: 6. CDR3 sequence: CASSVSPTGPYEQYF. In DNA, the CDR3 is TGTGCCAGCAGCGTATCCCCGACAGGGCCCTACGAGCAGTACTTC.

The CDR3 loop reads CSHGGGSSYNEQFF. CDR3 nucleotides: TGCAGCCACGGCGGGGGGAGCTCCTACAATGAGCAGTTCTTC. The V and J genes are TRBV29-1 and TRBJ2-1, with 8 positions matching TRBD2. This CDR3 spans 14 amino acids. J gave up 0 bases and V 8 bases, and 6 bases lay outside the gene matches. CDR1 and CDR2 from the germline V gene are SQVTM and ANQGSEA.

The CDR3 DNA is TGTGCCAGCAGTGGGACTAGCGGGGGGCCGGGTGAGCAGTTCTTC. Residues: CASSGTSGGPGEQFF. J is TRBJ2-1 and V is TRBV6-4; 14 bases agree with TRBD2. This CDR3 comprises 15 residues. V gave up 4 bases and J gave up 9 bases; unmatched junction bases: 5. Germline lookup yields CDR1 MRHNA and CDR2 SNTAGT.

This clone was counted a few times. The rearrangement links TRBV7-9 to TRBJ1-3, with TRBD1 as a possible D gene (5 bases). This CDR3 comprises 17 residues. V dropped 6 bases and J dropped 4 bases, with 22 bases sitting between them. Germline-derived CDR1 and CDR2 are SEHNR and FQNEAQ (reference sequence). This CDR3 reads CASRLGDPGTSGNTIYF. The CDR3 bases are TGTGCCAGCAGACTCGGGGACCCCGGAACATCGGGAAACACCATATATTTT.

The chain joins TRBV6-5 to TRBJ2-1, with TRBD1 matching over 8 bases. The CDR3 totals 13 residues. Germline V CDR1 and CDR2: MNHEY, SVGAGI. With 0 bases clipped from V and 15 bases from J, the junction kept 7 bases outside the gene matches. The CDR3, as DNA: TGTGCCAGCAGTTACTCGCCGGGACAGGTCCCGTTCTTC. Its translation is CASSYSPGQVPFF.

The V and J genes are TRBV27 and TRBJ2-7; TRBD1 matches 12 bases. There are 16 residues in the CDR3. Trimming cost V 8 bases and J 5 bases; bases outside gene matches: 13. Germline values: CDR1 MNHEY, CDR2 SMNVEV (reference sequence). The CDR3 DNA follows: TGTGCCAGCTGCTGGGGGGGACAGGGGGCTCGGAACGAGCAGTACTTC. Amino acids: CASCWGGQGARNEQYF.

This clone was observed a handful of times. The CDR3 sequence is CASRMTGNSNQPQHF. The CDR3 DNA reads as TGTGCCAGCAGGATGACAGGGAATAGCAATCAGCCCCAGCATTTT. V gene TRBV28 combines with J gene TRBJ1-5; 7 bases are shared with TRBD1. Germline assignment: CDR1 MDHEN and CDR2 SYDVKM. Unmatched junction bases numbered 5, after V lost 6 bases and J lost 0 bases. This CDR3 is built from 15 residues. Complete variable domain (other parts from reference TRBV28 and TRBJ1-5): DVKVTQSSRYLVKRTGEKVFLECVQDMDHENMFWYRQDPGLGLRLIYFSYDVKMKEKGDIPEGYSVSREKKERFSLILESASTNQTSMYLCASRMTGNSNQPQHFGDGTRLSIL.

This clone is a singleton in its sample. This chain joins TRBV6-6 and TRBJ2-7; TRBD1 agrees at 9 bases. Germline V gives CDR1 MNHNY, CDR2 SVGAGI (reference sequence). The length of the CDR3 is 15 residues. V was clipped by 4 bases and J by 0 bases; unmatched bases: 4. The CDR3, as DNA: TGTGCCAGCAGTTCCGGGACAGGGAGCTCCTACGAGCAGTACTTC. It codes for CASSSGTGSSYEQYF.